This TCR beta chain was sequenced in a study of a mutant IDH1 vaccine in newly diagnosed glioma. Whole-study context: Patients were started on vaccination 4-6 weeks after radiotherapy alone, or with temozolomide cycles. Week 35 held visit V12, while week 47 held visit V13. The study's findings and limits: In approximately 93% of patients, immune responses induced by the vaccine occurred.

Clones were sequenced by immunoSEQ multiplex PCR, and TCRdb holds only the in-frame ones, with some missing. The sample holds 30,000 to 35,000 clones; approximately 89% are singletons and the top ten take roughly 2%. Time point of the sample: week 47, end of study. Doses of 300 ug of mutant IDH1 20-mer peptide were given with topical imiquimod. Tumors from donors were new WHO grade 3 or 4 IDH1-mutant astrocytomas with ATRX loss. Remarks on this clone: The antigen remains unidentified.

Germline CDR1 is LNHDA and CDR2 is SQIVND (reference sequence). The CDR3 has 14 residues. The V end lost 1 base, the J end lost 8 bases, and 9 bases lay between the germline ends. This clonotype originated in a man aged 35 to 55 with glioma. The chain uses TRBV19 and TRBJ1-6; D gene uncertain. This material consisted of PBMCs, taken from a glioma patient whose treatment included an IDH1 peptide vaccine. The CDR3 protein is CASSIGQLHSPLHF. CDR3 DNA sequence: TGTGCCAGTAGTATAGGACAACTCCATTCACCCCTCCACTTT.